In this sample, the clone carrying this TCR beta chain turned up a few times. What it binds is unknown. V dropped 3 bases and J dropped 4; count of bases not matched to a gene: 2. Germline CDR1 DFQATT, CDR2 SNEGSKA (reference sequence). The CDR3 loop spans 13 amino acids. This record belongs to a study of post-analysis software for immune sequencing data. Across the whole study: Relapsing-remitting, secondary progressive and progressive-relapsing multiple sclerosis were all included among the disease courses. General study findings and limits: TRBV segments more frequent in patients than in controls numbered roughly 5 and included TRBV5-6, TRBV5-1 and TRBV20-1.

Unique molecular identifiers were built into the TCR beta cDNA libraries. TCRdb recomputed calls from the PCR reads with MiXCR, one row per CDR3 protein. Of about half a million distinct CDR3 sequences listed, 40% to 55% were seen once; the top ten hold 9% to 14%. The sequencing sample was made of blood. This sequence originates from a girl between 5 and 17 years old with multiple sclerosis. The chain combines TRBV20-1 with TRBJ2-2, with TRBD2 identical over 7 bases. The CDR3 region has the DNA TGCAGTGCTAGTACTAGCGCCACCGGGGAGCTGTTTTTT. Its protein product is CSASTSATGELFF.